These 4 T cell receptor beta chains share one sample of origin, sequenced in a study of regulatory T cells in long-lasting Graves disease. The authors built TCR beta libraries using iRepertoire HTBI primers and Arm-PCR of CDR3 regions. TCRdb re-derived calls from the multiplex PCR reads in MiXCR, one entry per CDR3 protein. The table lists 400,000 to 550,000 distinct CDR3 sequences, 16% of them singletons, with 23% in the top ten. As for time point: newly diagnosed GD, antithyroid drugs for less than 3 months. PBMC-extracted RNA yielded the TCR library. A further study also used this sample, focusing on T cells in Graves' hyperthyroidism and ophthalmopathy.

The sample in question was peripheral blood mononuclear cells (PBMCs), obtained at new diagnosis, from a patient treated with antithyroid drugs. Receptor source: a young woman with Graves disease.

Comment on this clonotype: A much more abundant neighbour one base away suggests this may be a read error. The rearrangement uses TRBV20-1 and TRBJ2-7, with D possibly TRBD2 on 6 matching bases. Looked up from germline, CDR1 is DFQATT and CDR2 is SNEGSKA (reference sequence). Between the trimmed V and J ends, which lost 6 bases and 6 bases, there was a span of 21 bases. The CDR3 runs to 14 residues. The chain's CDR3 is CSAQKWRDRFEQYF. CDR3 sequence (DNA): TGCAGTGCCCAGAAGTGGCGGGATCGGTTCGAGCAGTACTTC.

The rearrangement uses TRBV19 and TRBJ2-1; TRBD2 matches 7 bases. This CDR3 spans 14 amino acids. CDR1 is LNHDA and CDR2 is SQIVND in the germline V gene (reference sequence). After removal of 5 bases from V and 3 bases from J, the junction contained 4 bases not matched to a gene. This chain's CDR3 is CASSGLVNYNEQFF. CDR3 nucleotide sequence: TGTGCCAGTAGTGGACTAGTCAACTACAATGAGCAGTTCTTC.

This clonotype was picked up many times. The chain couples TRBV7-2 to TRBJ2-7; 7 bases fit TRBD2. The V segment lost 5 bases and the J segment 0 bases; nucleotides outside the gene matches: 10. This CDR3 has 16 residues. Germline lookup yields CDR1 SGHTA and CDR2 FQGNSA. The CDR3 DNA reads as TGTGCCAGCAGCCCCGATTCCACTAGCGCCTCCTACGAGCAGTACTTC. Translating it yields CASSPDSTSASYEQYF.

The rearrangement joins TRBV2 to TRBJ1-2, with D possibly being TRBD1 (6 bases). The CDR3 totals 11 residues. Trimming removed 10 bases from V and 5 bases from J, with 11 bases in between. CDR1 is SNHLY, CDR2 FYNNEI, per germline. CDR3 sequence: CATRGGYGYTF. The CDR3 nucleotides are TGTGCCACCAGGGGAGGGTATGGCTACACCTTC.